The present T cell receptor (beta chain) was sequenced within a study of blood T cell repertoires in COVID-19. About the study: Sites in the United States, Italy and Spain provided acute and convalescent COVID-19 samples. PBMCs, B-cell-depleted T cells, or T cells provided the cDNA or gDNA that made up the material.

The ends lost 7 bases at V and 4 bases at J; junction bases unmatched: 5. The CDR3 spans 14 residues. CDR1 is SNHLY, CDR2 FYNNEI, per germline. Per the study methods: Estimation of nucleated cell counts relied on the amplification of reference gene primers. The table came from immunoSEQ multiplex PCR; TCRdb's copy has only in-frame clones and leaves some out. From that table come the V and J calls and clone size; the DNA was used to work out D and trimming. The table shows about 150,000 clones, with nearly 80% occurring only once. What was sequenced was peripheral blood. The sequence came from a man older than 75 with acute or convalescent COVID-19. This chain links TRBV2 with TRBJ2-1; 9 bases are a match to TRBD2. The CDR3 protein is CASTPSGAYNEQFF. For the CDR3, the DNA is TGTGCCAGCACTCCTAGCGGGGCATACAATGAGCAGTTCTTC.